This T cell receptor beta chain was captured in a study of T-cell reconstitution after alpha-beta-depleted transplantation in children. Study-level results: Diversity of TCRbeta at day 60 was high in some patients, arising from surviving recipient T cells and thymic progenitors. Newly produced T cells mostly provided counts and TCRbeta diversity after one year, as hyperexpanded clones declined.

This clonotype was seen repeatedly, ten times or more. Its antigen is currently unknown. This CDR3 is built from 13 residues. Trimming shortened V by 5 bases and J by 10 bases, and 18 bases separated the two germline ends. Germline CDR1 is SQVTM and CDR2 is ANQGSEA. For TCRbeta, the library was prepared with unique molecular identifiers. TCRdb re-called the PCR reads through MiXCR, storing one row per CDR3 protein. The sample comprises some 350,000 distinct CDR3 sequences, 15% to 20% of which are singletons, and roughly 40% rests with the top ten. This sequence joins TRBV29-1 and TRBJ2-1; weak D call: TRBD2 (5 bases). This receptor was identified in a male patient aged 2 to 10 who had a stem cell transplant for acute lymphoblastic leukemia, so the T cells may come from the graft donor. The input for sequencing was PBMCs, mostly from graft donor cells, taken 360 days after TCRalphabeta/CD19-depleted stem cell transplant. CDR3 sequence reads: CSVTLVGRGEQFF. In nucleotides, the CDR3 is TGCAGCGTTACCCTAGTAGGCCGGGGAGAGCAGTTCTTC.